The clone carrying this TCR beta chain has a count of ten or more. The antigen remains unidentified. This sample is part of a study of naive and memory T cell subsets. Both TRBC1 and TRBC2 were covered by a beta constant-region primer of two equimolar oligonucleotides. Ligated cDNA was amplified by four rounds of PCR with nested alpha and beta constant-region primers and SP2. Via MiXCR, TCRdb re-called the UMI-ligation and nested PCR reads, giving one row per CDR3 protein. This table has 150,000 or so distinct CDR3 sequences, roughly 23% appearing once. Study-level points and caveats: Especially in CD8 cells, naive repertoires contained a few larger clonotypes, possibly CD45RA-re-expressing memory cells.

V shed 0 bases and J 5 bases; nucleotides not matched to a gene: 9. The CDR3 covers 17 residues. Per germline, CDR1 ENHRY and CDR2 SYGVKD. Sample: naive CD4+ T cells from blood. The chain combines TRBV10-3 with TRBJ2-1; 8 bases are shared with TRBD1. The TCR originated in a human donor in good health. CDR3 bases: TGTGCCATCAGTGAGTCAGAAGCCGGGACAGGAAACAATGAGCAGTTCTTC. It specifies CAISESEAGTGNNEQFF.